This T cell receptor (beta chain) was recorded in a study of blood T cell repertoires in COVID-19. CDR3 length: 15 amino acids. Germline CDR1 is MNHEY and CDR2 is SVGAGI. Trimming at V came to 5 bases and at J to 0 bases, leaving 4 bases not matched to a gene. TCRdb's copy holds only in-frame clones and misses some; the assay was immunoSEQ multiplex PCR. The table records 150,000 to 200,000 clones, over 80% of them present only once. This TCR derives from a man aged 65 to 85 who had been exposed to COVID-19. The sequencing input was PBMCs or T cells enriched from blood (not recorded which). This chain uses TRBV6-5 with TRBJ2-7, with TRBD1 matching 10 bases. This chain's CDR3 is CASSTRDRGSYEQYF. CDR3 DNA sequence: TGTGCCAGCAGTACGAGGGACAGGGGCTCCTACGAGCAGTACTTC.